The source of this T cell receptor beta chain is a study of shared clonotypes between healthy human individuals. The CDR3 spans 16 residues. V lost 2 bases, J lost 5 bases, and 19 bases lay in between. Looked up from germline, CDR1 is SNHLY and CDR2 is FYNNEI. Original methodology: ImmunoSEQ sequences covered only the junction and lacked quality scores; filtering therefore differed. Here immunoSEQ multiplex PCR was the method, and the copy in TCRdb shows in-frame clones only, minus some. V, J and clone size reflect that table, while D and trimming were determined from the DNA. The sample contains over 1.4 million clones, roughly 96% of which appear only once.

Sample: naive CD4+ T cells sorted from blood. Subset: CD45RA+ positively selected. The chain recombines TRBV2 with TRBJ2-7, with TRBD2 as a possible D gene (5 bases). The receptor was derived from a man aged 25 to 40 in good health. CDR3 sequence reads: CASSELPYGGPDEQYF. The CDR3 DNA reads TGTGCCAGCAGTGAACTCCCTTACGGAGGACCGGACGAGCAGTACTTC.